What follows are 26 T cell receptor beta chains derived from one specimen sequenced in a study of cytomegalovirus exposure and HLA in healthy donors. PCR employed 60 Vbeta and 13 Jbeta primers. TCRdb's table, derived via immunoSEQ multiplex PCR, lists solely in-frame clones and lacks some. The data show 150,000 to 200,000 clones, with 75% to 85% seen just once and about 2.5% held by the top ten. The sequencing input was PBMCs. Source of these receptors: a woman in her twenties or thirties in good health and CMV-seropositive.

The CDR3 nucleotides are TGTGCCAGCAGTAAACTTAAGCGGGACAGGGCCTACGAGCAGTACTTC. This gives the protein CASSKLKRDRAYEQYF. The rearrangement links TRBV2 to TRBJ2-7, with 9 nucleotides matching TRBD1. The CDR3 has 16 amino acids. V trimming: 5 bases; J trimming: 2 bases; junction bases outside the gene matches: 10. CDR1 is SNHLY, CDR2 FYNNEI, per germline.

This clone showed up just a few times. This chain joins TRBV5-1 and TRBJ2-7; a possible D gene is TRBD1 (5 bases). CDR3 length: 14 residues. The V and J ends lost 7 bases and 2 bases respectively, with 16 bases between them. From germline, CDR1 is SGHRS and CDR2 YFSETQ. The CDR3 DNA is TGCGCCAGCCGGCGTGGGGCTTCAACCTACGAGCAGTACTTC. As protein: CASRRGASTYEQYF. The full variable domain, its missing parts supplied by reference TRBV5-1 and TRBJ2-7, is KAGVTQTPRYLIKTRGQQVTLSCSPISGHRSVSWYQQTPGQGLQFLFEYFSETQRNKGNFPGRFSGRQFSNSRSEMNVSTLELGDSALYLCASRRGASTYEQYFGPGTRLTVT.

J is TRBJ1-2 and V is TRBV7-8, with 7 bases aligning to TRBD1. Germline V gives CDR1 SGHVS, CDR2 FQNEAQ. V lost 7 bases to trimming and J lost 4 bases; unmatched junction nucleotides: 6. The CDR3 is 13 amino acids. The CDR3: CASTSGGTYGYTF. The CDR3 coding sequence is TGTGCCAGCACCTCAGGGGGGACCTATGGCTACACCTTC.

The rearrangement links TRBV28 to TRBJ1-1, with D perhaps TRBD1 (5 bases). Germline V gene lookup returns CDR1 MDHEN and CDR2 SYDVKM. The CDR3 is 12 amino acids. V gave up 7 bases and J gave up 5 bases, with 11 bases separating them. The CDR3 spells CASNWGETEAFF. The CDR3 DNA follows: TGTGCCAGCAATTGGGGGGAAACTGAAGCTTTCTTT.

V usage is TRBV7-9 and J usage is TRBJ2-7; 7 positions agree with TRBD1. V dropped 5 bases and J dropped 2; count of bases not matched to a gene: 9. CDR1 is SEHNR and CDR2 is FQNEAQ in the germline V gene (reference sequence). The CDR3 contains 15 residues. The CDR3 sequence is CASSPPGTETYEQYF. The CDR3 bases are TGTGCCAGCAGCCCTCCCGGGACAGAAACCTACGAGCAGTACTTC.

V and J are TRBV9 and TRBJ1-5, with D perhaps TRBD1 (5 bases). Germline-derived CDR1 and CDR2 are SGDLS and YYNGEE. CDR3 length: 14 amino acids. Trimming left V 0 bases short and J 2 bases short, with 6 bases between. CDR3 nucleotides: TGTGCCAGCAGCGTAGGGGGGGGCAATCAGCCCCAGCATTTT. Residues: CASSVGGGNQPQHF.

This CDR3 is CASSLAGGQEQYF. CDR3 bases: TGTGCCAGCTCCCTAGCGGGGGGGCAAGAGCAGTACTTC. The V and J genes are TRBV18 and TRBJ2-7; 12 bases are a match to TRBD2. This CDR3 has 13 amino acids. Germline-derived CDR1 and CDR2 are KGHSH and LQKENI. Trimming at V came to 6 bases and at J to 7 bases, leaving 4 bases not matched to a gene.

The J gene is TRBJ2-6, the V gene TRBV30; D not resolved. CDR3 length: 13 residues. CDR1 and CDR2 from the germline V gene are GTSNPN and SVGIG (reference sequence). The CDR3 DNA sequence: TGTGCGAACGGGTGGCCTGGGGCCAACGTCCTGACTTTC. It specifies CANGWPGANVLTF.

This chain joins TRBV10-3 and TRBJ1-5; TRBD1 matches 9 bases. J lost 5 bases, V lost 5 bases, and 7 bases had no gene match. The CDR3 totals 15 residues. Per the germline V gene, CDR1 is ENHRY and CDR2 is SYGVKD. In DNA form, the CDR3 reads TGTGCCATCAGTTCCGGGACAGGGTCGTATCAGCCCCAGCATTTT. Translation gives CAISSGTGSYQPQHF.

This clone has a handful of counts. The V and J genes are TRBV9 and TRBJ2-3, with D unclear. CDR1 is SGDLS, CDR2 YYNGEE, per germline. The CDR3 is 13 residues long. Trimming shortened V by 3 bases and J by 0 bases, and 5 bases separated the two germline ends. CDR3: CASSAYSTDTQYF. The CDR3 DNA reads TGTGCCAGCAGCGCCTACAGCACAGATACGCAGTATTTT. The full variable domain, its missing parts supplied by reference TRBV9 and TRBJ2-3, is DSGVTQTPKHLITATGQRVTLRCSPRSGDLSVYWYQQSLDQGLQFLIQYYNGEERAKGNILERFSAQQFPDLHSELNLSSLELGDSALYFCASSAYSTDTQYFGPGTRLTVL.

This clone was recorded once. The gene calls are TRBV4-3 and TRBJ2-1; D ambiguous. The CDR3 spans 16 residues. Germline V CDR1 and CDR2: LGHNA, YSLEER. V lost 0 bases and J lost 0, with 9 bases in between. CDR3 amino acids: CASSQDLTDSYNEQFF. The CDR3 DNA reads TGCGCCAGCAGCCAAGATCTCACAGACTCCTACAATGAGCAGTTCTTC.

The chain uses TRBV7-9 and TRBJ2-2; 8 nucleotides match TRBD2. V dropped 4 bases and J dropped 4; count of bases not matched to a gene: 5. This CDR3 has 15 residues. The germline V gene encodes CDR1 SEHNR and CDR2 FQNEAQ (reference sequence). CDR3 sequence (DNA): TGTGCCAGCAGCTCCCCGGGGGGGGGCACCGGGGAGCTGTTTTTT. Residues: CASSSPGGGTGELFF. The whole variable domain, remainder taken from reference TRBV7-9 and TRBJ2-2, is DTGVSQNPRHKITKRGQNVTFRCDPISEHNRLYWYRQTLGQGPEFLTYFQNEAQLEKSRLLSDRFSAERPKGSFSTLEIQRTEQGDSAMYLCASSSPGGGTGELFFGEGSRLTVL.

V gene TRBV19 combines with J gene TRBJ2-1; perhaps TRBD2 as D (7 bases). Per germline, CDR1 LNHDA and CDR2 SQIVND (reference sequence). The V end was cut by 8 bases, the J end by 6 bases, with 23 bases between. This CDR3 has 16 residues. This CDR3 reads CASRWKGGASGNEQFF. The CDR3 DNA reads as TGTGCCAGTCGCTGGAAGGGGGGGGCCTCAGGCAATGAGCAGTTCTTC.

This chain links TRBV28 with TRBJ2-3; D may be TRBD2 (6 bases). The germline V gene has CDR1 MDHEN and CDR2 SYDVKM. CDR3 length equals 15 residues. V was trimmed by 6 bases and J by 4 bases, leaving 17 bases between them. Here the CDR3 reads CASSGGGALPDTQYF. As DNA, the CDR3 is TGTGCCAGCAGCGGCGGAGGGGCCTTACCAGATACGCAGTATTTT.

V usage is TRBV30 and J usage is TRBJ1-5; unclear D gene. Trimming stripped 2 bases from V and 6 bases from J, with 14 bases between. Germline values: CDR1 GTSNPN, CDR2 SVGIG (reference sequence). This CDR3 contains 14 residues. CDR3 coding DNA: TGTGCCTGGAGTAGGCAGGTAGGAACTCAGCCCCAGCATTTT. Amino acid sequence: CAWSRQVGTQPQHF.

The J gene is TRBJ2-2, the V gene TRBV9; the D gene is possibly TRBD2 (5 bases). This CDR3 spans 14 amino acids. CDR1 is SGDLS, CDR2 YYNGEE, per germline. Trimming cost V 0 bases and J 5 bases, with 8 bases left between them. CDR3 amino acids: CASSVATGTGELFF. The DNA of the CDR3 is TGTGCCAGCAGCGTAGCTACGGGGACCGGGGAGCTGTTTTTT. Full variable domain (outside the CDR3, taken from reference TRBV9 and TRBJ2-2): DSGVTQTPKHLITATGQRVTLRCSPRSGDLSVYWYQQSLDQGLQFLIQYYNGEERAKGNILERFSAQQFPDLHSELNLSSLELGDSALYFCASSVATGTGELFFGEGSRLTVL.

This chain connects TRBV13 to TRBJ2-7; TRBD1 might be the D (6 bases). In germline, CDR1 is PRHDT, CDR2 FYEKMQ (reference sequence). The CDR3 length is 13 residues. With 5 bases removed from V and 2 bases from J, the gap between germline ends came to 10 bases. CDR3 nucleotides: TGTGCCAGCAGCCGCACAGGGACCTACGAGCAGTACTTC. This translates into CASSRTGTYEQYF.

The chain joins TRBV4-1 to TRBJ1-4, with D tentatively TRBD1 (6 bases). CDR1 MGHRA and CDR2 YSYEKL come from the germline V gene. This CDR3 spans 18 amino acids. Trimming cost V 0 bases and J 6 bases, with 20 bases left between them. As DNA, the CDR3 is TGCGCCAGCAGCCAAGATCGGGGGGCGGTCAGCCGGGATGAAAAACTGTTTTTT. Translating gives CASSQDRGAVSRDEKLFF.

The chain uses TRBV18 and TRBJ2-7; 10 nucleotides match TRBD1. The V gene's germline CDR1 is KGHSH and CDR2 LQKENI. This CDR3 has 14 amino acids. Losses at the gene ends were 4 bases for V and 4 bases for J; bases not matched to a gene: 4. The CDR3, as DNA: TGTGCCAGCTCACGACAGGGGGCGGGGTACGAGCAGTACTTC. Protein product: CASSRQGAGYEQYF.

CDR3: CASSYGEHSYEQYF. CDR3 nucleotides: TGTGCCAGCAGTTACGGGGAGCATTCCTACGAGCAGTACTTC. This rearrangement joins TRBV6-5 to TRBJ2-7, with TRBD2 as a possible D gene (5 bases). This CDR3 has 14 residues. CDR1 is MNHEY, CDR2 SVGAGI, per germline. Trimming left V 2 bases short and J 1 base short, with 9 bases between.

The genes are TRBV13 and TRBJ2-5; 8 bases fit TRBD2. The CDR3 is made up of 18 amino acids. Germline values: CDR1 PRHDT, CDR2 FYEKMQ (reference sequence). V lost 2 bases, J lost 5 bases, and 16 bases stayed unmatched. The CDR3 reads CASSLNPRRSGGGETQYF. The CDR3 bases are TGTGCCAGCAGCTTAAACCCTAGGCGCAGCGGGGGTGGGGAGACCCAGTACTTC.

This clone was observed a handful of times. J is TRBJ2-3 and V is TRBV10-2; D remains ambiguous. There are 13 residues in the CDR3. The V end lost 2 bases, the J end lost 3 bases, and 6 bases lay between the germline ends. Germline V lookup: CDR1 WSHSY, CDR2 SAAADI. For the CDR3, the DNA is TGCGCCAGCAGTGAGCCCGGGACAGATACGCAGTATTTT. It yields the protein CASSEPGTDTQYF.

J is TRBJ2-7 and V is TRBV27, with D perhaps matching TRBD1 (6 bases). The germline V gene encodes CDR1 MNHEY and CDR2 SMNVEV (reference sequence). V lost 4 bases and J lost 5, with 15 bases in between. This CDR3 spans 14 amino acids. The CDR3 sequence: CASSSGQYRHEQYF. The CDR3 DNA is TGTGCCAGCAGTTCAGGACAGTATCGGCACGAGCAGTACTTC.

This clone was counted only a few times. The rearrangement uses TRBV19 and TRBJ1-5; 10 nucleotides match TRBD1. The CDR3 covers 15 residues. V trimming: 7 bases; J trimming: 6 bases; junction bases outside the gene matches: 9. The germline V gene has CDR1 LNHDA and CDR2 SQIVND (reference sequence). CDR3 sequence reads: CASTTPGQGTQPQHF. CDR3 nucleotide sequence: TGTGCCAGTACCACCCCGGGACAGGGGACTCAGCCCCAGCATTTT.

The chain is built from TRBV13 and TRBJ1-1; TRBD1 agrees at 9 bases. This CDR3 has 16 residues. J lost 1 base, V lost 5 bases, and 8 bases had no gene match. Germline V gene lookup returns CDR1 PRHDT and CDR2 FYEKMQ (reference sequence). The CDR3 DNA reads as TGTGCCAGCAGCCGTGGGGACAGGGCCGAGAACACTGAAGCTTTCTTT. It encodes CASSRGDRAENTEAFF.

A few counts support this clone. V gene TRBV4-1 combines with J gene TRBJ2-3, with TRBD2 matching over 15 bases. Per germline, CDR1 MGHRA and CDR2 YSYEKL. CDR3 size: 20 residues. Trimming cost V 0 bases and J 4 bases; bases outside gene matches: 11. Here the CDR3 reads CASSQDRTSGGARGADTQYF. The CDR3 DNA reads TGCGCCAGCAGCCAAGATCGGACTAGCGGGGGGGCACGGGGCGCAGATACGCAGTATTTT.